The 9 T cell receptor beta chains below come from one sample, sequenced in a study of T-cell memory formation after mild COVID-19 (dated by TCRdb to about 2021). Receptors were amplified or captured by 5' RACE. The sequencing machine was an Illumina NovaSeq 6000. TCRdb applied fastp at Q25 and MiXCR to the public reads, then kept only in-frame beta chains. One record per CDR3 amino acid sequence lists the most common genes and DNA. The sample yields some 130,000 distinct CDR3 sequences; approximately 15% were counted once. Of the sample, approximately 15% falls within the top ten clones. Sample: PBMCs or a T cell subset sorted from them (not recorded which). These receptors originate from an adult woman who had mild COVID-19 (a few samples of this study predate the infection). The sample titles of this study are shuffled in the database, so cell type and time point are left out; the donor was told from shared clones.

This clonotype was detected only once. The CDR3 reads CASSRVGLAEHTGELFF. CDR3 sequence (DNA): TGTGCCAGCAGCCGGGTAGGGCTAGCGGAACACACCGGGGAGCTGTTTTTT. The V and J genes are TRBV4-2 and TRBJ2-2; 7 bases are a match to TRBD2. This CDR3 comprises 17 residues. The V gene end was trimmed by 4 bases and the J gene end by 3 bases; junction bases not matched to a gene: 11. Germline V gene lookup returns CDR1 LGHNA and CDR2 YNFKEQ.

This chain joins TRBV7-7 and TRBJ2-3, with 10 bases lining up with TRBD2. Germline V gene data show CDR1 as SSHAT and CDR2 as FNYEAQ (reference sequence). With 5 bases clipped from V and 1 base from J, the junction kept 3 bases outside the gene matches. This CDR3 region has 15 residues. The CDR3 DNA reads as TGTGCCAGCAGCGTCCTAGCGGGGGGCACAGATACGCAGTATTTT. Amino acids: CASSVLAGGTDTQYF.

The rearrangement links TRBV7-2 to TRBJ1-1; D not resolved. Germline V gene sequence: CDR1 SGHTA, CDR2 FQGNSA. The CDR3 spans 14 residues. Trimming pared 0 bases from V and 5 bases from J, leaving 10 bases between. The chain's CDR3 is CASSLALIGTEAFF. In DNA, the CDR3 is TGTGCCAGCAGCTTAGCGTTGATTGGTACTGAAGCTTTCTTT.

This clonotype was detected only a few times. This chain connects TRBV24-1 to TRBJ2-5; D possibly matches TRBD1 or TRBD2 (6 bases each). This CDR3 has 14 residues. Trimming stripped 4 bases from V and 10 bases from J, with 18 bases between. CDR1 and CDR2 from the germline V gene are KGHDR and SFDVKD. CDR3 bases: TGTGCCACCAGTGAAAACAGGGCCCCAGCGGGCCAGTACTTC. Amino acids: CATSENRAPAGQYF.

This clonotype was seen a handful of times. V gene TRBV20-1 combines with J gene TRBJ1-2; 10 bases fit TRBD1. V lost 4 bases, J lost 5 bases, and 19 bases stayed unmatched. Germline CDR1 DFQATT, CDR2 SNEGSKA (reference sequence). The CDR3 loop spans 18 amino acids. The CDR3 nucleotides are TGCAGTGCTATCCGCAACTTTAAGCCGGGACAGGGGACTTATGGCTACACCTTC. Its translation is CSAIRNFKPGQGTYGYTF.

This clonotype was seen a handful of times. The rearrangement joins TRBV5-5 to TRBJ2-3; 7 bases match TRBD1. The length of the CDR3 is 15 residues. With 4 bases clipped from V and 0 bases from J, the junction kept 5 bases outside the gene matches. Germline loops: CDR1 SGHKS, CDR2 YYEKEE (reference sequence). In DNA, the CDR3 is TGTGCCAGCAGCGTTCAGACAGGGAGCACAGATACGCAGTATTTT. Translating gives CASSVQTGSTDTQYF.

This rearrangement joins TRBV10-3 to TRBJ2-3; no clear D gene. The V and J ends lost 4 bases and 2 bases respectively, with 10 bases between them. The CDR3 covers 14 residues. In germline, CDR1 is ENHRY, CDR2 SYGVKD. The CDR3 region is CAISGSVVTDTQYF. The CDR3 DNA is TGTGCCATCAGTGGATCGGTAGTCACAGATACGCAGTATTTT.

This clonotype occurred a few times. The chain combines TRBV2 with TRBJ2-2; D not resolved. Germline V lookup: CDR1 SNHLY, CDR2 FYNNEI. V shed 0 bases and J shed 6 bases, with 5 bases lying between them. The CDR3 contains 13 residues. CDR3 protein: CASSEALAGELFF. The CDR3 bases are TGTGCCAGCAGTGAAGCGCTGGCCGGGGAGCTGTTTTTT.

The V call is TRBV7-8, the J call TRBJ2-1; TRBD2 aligns across 12 bases. Trimming at V came to 8 bases and at J to 6 bases, leaving 5 bases not matched to a gene. Looked up from germline, CDR1 is SGHVS and CDR2 is FQNEAQ. The CDR3 covers 14 residues. This chain's CDR3 is CASHPTSGSNEQFF. The DNA of the CDR3 is TGTGCCAGCCACCCGACTAGCGGGAGCAATGAGCAGTTCTTC.